The 24 T cell receptor beta chains presented below share a single source sample, sequenced in a study of blood T cells in healthy people across ages. Together with a sample-barcoded 5' primer, a J-beta primer mix was included in a second PCR lasting roughly 6 to 12 cycles. TCRdb itself ran the 5' RACE reads through MiXCR, one entry per CDR3 protein. The table lists around 900,000 distinct CDR3 sequences, roughly 47% of them singletons. Material: blood. The receptor set was obtained from a woman in her sixties or seventies in good health.

This clonotype was observed a handful of times. The V gene is TRBV3-1, the J gene TRBJ2-3; TRBD2 agrees at 9 bases. Germline V gene lookup returns CDR1 LGHDT and CDR2 YNNKEL (reference sequence). The CDR3 has 16 residues. Losses at the gene ends were 1 base for V and 7 bases for J; bases not matched to a gene: 9. The CDR3 is CASSQARREGRYTQYF. CDR3 in DNA: TGTGCCAGCAGCCAAGCGAGGCGGGAGGGCCGGTATACGCAGTATTTT.

The chain recombines TRBV7-2 with TRBJ2-7, with 7 bases that match TRBD2. The J call may be in error: the DNA end matches TRBJ2-5 better. The CDR3 covers 15 residues. The V gene's germline CDR1 is SGHTA and CDR2 FQGNSA. The CDR3 here is CASSLGGGETETQYF. The CDR3 region has the DNA TGTGCCAGCAGCTTAGGGGGGGGAGAAACAGAGACCCAGTACTTC.

V usage is TRBV6-6 and J usage is TRBJ1-1; tentatively, D is TRBD1 (6 bases). The V and J ends lost 5 bases and 0 bases respectively, with 13 bases between them. From germline, CDR1 is MNHNY and CDR2 SVGAGI (reference sequence). The CDR3 sequence is 15 residues long. CDR3 bases: TGTGCCAGCAGTGCCCCTACAGGGATGAACACTGAAGCTTTCTTT. Its translation: CASSAPTGMNTEAFF.

With respect to this clonotype: The junction shows a germline mismatch at one end, possibly a read error. The chain couples TRBV5-1 to TRBJ2-1, with 10 bases identical to TRBD1. The CDR3 contains 12 residues. CDR1 is SGHRS, CDR2 YFSETQ, per germline. CDR3 DNA sequence: TGCGCCAGCAGCTCGGGCGTCGGGACAGGGGTCTTC. This gives the protein CASSSGVGTGVF.

The chain couples TRBV20-1 to TRBJ1-1, with D possibly TRBD1 on 5 matching bases. Germline CDR1 DFQATT, CDR2 SNEGSKA (reference sequence). V gave up 6 bases and J gave up 4 bases, with 15 bases separating them. The CDR3 totals 13 residues. CDR3 region: CSATRVRGTEAFF. CDR3 DNA: TGCAGTGCCACGCGGGTAAGGGGCACTGAAGCTTTCTTT.

The rearrangement uses TRBV9 and TRBJ2-1; D remains ambiguous. From germline, CDR1 is SGDLS and CDR2 YYNGEE. The CDR3 covers 14 residues. Trimming stripped 0 bases from V and 5 bases from J, with 9 bases between. The CDR3 sequence is CASSVEAGNNEQFF. The CDR3 bases are TGTGCCAGCAGCGTAGAGGCAGGTAACAATGAGCAGTTCTTC.

The chain has TRBV2 and TRBJ2-5, with D possibly being TRBD2 (5 bases). Germline V gene data show CDR1 as SNHLY and CDR2 as FYNNEI. This CDR3 has 15 residues. V lost 2 bases, J lost 0 bases, and 10 bases lay in between. CDR3 loop: CASSETLAYQETQYF. The CDR3 region has the DNA TGTGCCAGCAGTGAAACTTTAGCGTACCAAGAGACCCAGTACTTC.

This chain uses TRBV28 with TRBJ2-5; no reliable D call. Per germline, CDR1 MDHEN and CDR2 SYDVKM. The CDR3 has 17 residues. V was clipped by 1 base and J by 5 bases, with 20 bases between them. CDR3 sequence reads: CASSLSPTSPPKETQYF. CDR3 bases: TGTGCCAGCAGTTTATCCCCCACGTCCCCCCCGAAGGAGACCCAGTACTTC. The whole variable domain, filled in from reference TRBV28 and TRBJ2-5, reads DVKVTQSSRYLVKRTGEKVFLECVQDMDHENMFWYRQDPGLGLRLIYFSYDVKMKEKGDIPEGYSVSREKKERFSLILESASTNQTSMYLCASSLSPTSPPKETQYFGPGTRLLVL.

The chain is built from TRBV7-2 and TRBJ2-3; TRBD2 matches at 8 bases. Trimming removed 2 bases from V and 4 bases from J; junction bases left unmatched: 11. CDR1 is SGHTA, CDR2 FQGNSA, per germline. CDR3 length equals 17 residues. For the CDR3, the DNA is TGTGCCAGCAGCTTAAAAGGGACTAGTTTAGTCGCAGATACGCAGTATTTT. Encoded protein: CASSLKGTSLVADTQYF.

The chain combines TRBV4-2 with TRBJ2-3; no definite D call. Germline V CDR1 and CDR2: LGHNA, YNFKEQ. This CDR3 comprises 14 residues. The V and J ends lost 4 bases and 3 bases respectively, with 11 bases between them. CDR3 residues: CASSPLGLTDTQYF. DNA for the CDR3: TGTGCCAGCAGCCCCCTCGGTTTGACAGATACGCAGTATTTT.

This clonotype was detected many times. The chain is built from TRBV7-2 and TRBJ2-1; D gene uncertain. V lost 4 bases, J lost 5 bases, and 9 bases lay in between. This CDR3 has 13 residues. Germline V CDR1 and CDR2: SGHTA, FQGNSA. The CDR3 bases are TGTGCCAGCAGCTCTTGGCTAAACAATGAGCAGTTCTTC. Translated: CASSSWLNNEQFF.

This sequence joins TRBV20-1 and TRBJ2-5, with a possible D match to TRBD2 (6 bases). This CDR3 region has 12 residues. Germline V gives CDR1 DFQATT, CDR2 SNEGSKA (reference sequence). The CDR3 nucleotides read TGCAATGGCGGGAATACCCAAGAGACCCAGTACTTC. Its translation: CNGGNTQETQYF.

This chain uses TRBV3-1 with TRBJ1-1; a weak D match, TRBD1 (5 bases). Germline lookup yields CDR1 LGHDT and CDR2 YNNKEL (reference sequence). V was pared by 0 bases and J by 1 base, with 9 bases between. This CDR3 spans 15 amino acids. CDR3 DNA: TGTGCCAGCAGCCAAGAGGTTAGGGGGAACACTGAAGCTTTCTTT. It translates to CASSQEVRGNTEAFF.

This clonotype was seen a few times. This chain joins TRBV12-3 or TRBV12-4 and TRBJ2-3; 8 bases are shared with TRBD1. The CDR3 covers 15 residues. The junction had 8 bases not matched to a gene; V was cut back by 6 bases and J by 3 bases. The CDR3 bases are TGTGCCAGCAGCTCTCCGGACAGGGTTACAGATACGCAGTATTTT. It translates to CASSSPDRVTDTQYF.

This chain uses TRBV28 with TRBJ2-5; possibly TRBD1 or TRBD2 for D (6 bases each). The last part of the DNA fits TRBJ2-7 better; the J call may be wrong. CDR3 length: 17 residues. In germline, CDR1 is MDHEN, CDR2 SYDVKM. The CDR3 protein is CASSSAAGGPLTYEQYF. CDR3 DNA: TGTGCCAGCAGTTCCGCCGCCGGGGGCCCCCTGACTTACGAGCAGTACTTC.

V and J are TRBV4-3 and TRBJ2-4, with a possible D match to TRBD2 (6 bases). The length of the CDR3 is 16 residues. Trimming stripped 1 base from V and 0 bases from J, with 10 bases between. Germline V gives CDR1 LGHNA, CDR2 YSLEER. The CDR3 reads CASSQGDLLAKNIQYF. Here the CDR3 DNA reads TGCGCCAGCAGCCAAGGGGACTTGCTAGCCAAAAACATTCAGTACTTC.

The chain uses TRBV5-5 and TRBJ2-3; D gene uncertain. V was trimmed by 0 bases and J by 2 bases, leaving 7 bases between them. Germline assignment: CDR1 SGHKS and CDR2 YYEKEE (reference sequence). The length of the CDR3 is 14 residues. CDR3 nucleotide sequence: TGTGCCAGCAGCTTGGTCCACCACACAGATACGCAGTATTTT. Amino acid sequence: CASSLVHHTDTQYF. Complete variable domain (other parts from reference TRBV5-5 and TRBJ2-3): DAGVTQSPTHLIKTRGQQVTLRCSPISGHKSVSWYQQVLGQGPQFIFQYYEKEERGRGNFPDRFSARQFPNYSSELNVNALLLGDSALYLCASSLVHHTDTQYFGPGTRLTVL.

In this sample, this clonotype turned up a few times. V is TRBV7-8 and J is TRBJ2-4; D is undetermined. The CDR3 is 14 residues long. Germline V gene lookup returns CDR1 SGHVS and CDR2 FQNEAQ. The germline V and J ends were trimmed by 5 bases and 4 bases, with 12 bases remaining between them. The CDR3 coding sequence is TGTGCCAGCAGCCATACCCTAGAGAAAAACATTCAGTACTTC. This gives the protein CASSHTLEKNIQYF.

The sample holds a few counts of this clonotype. The chain carries TRBV5-1 and TRBJ2-5; no reliable D call. CDR3 length equals 13 residues. The germline V gene has CDR1 SGHRS and CDR2 YFSETQ. Trimming removed 3 bases at V and 3 bases at J, with 9 bases between. Here the CDR3 reads CASSYQSEETQYF. CDR3 coding DNA: TGCGCCAGCAGCTATCAGAGTGAAGAGACCCAGTACTTC.

The chain recombines TRBV6-6 with TRBJ2-3; D perhaps matches TRBD2 (6 bases). V lost 2 bases to trimming and J lost 0 bases, with 15 bases between them. CDR3 length: 17 amino acids. CDR1 MNHNY and CDR2 SVGAGI come from the germline V gene (reference sequence). The CDR3 loop reads CASSYALGGASTDTQYF. CDR3 DNA: TGTGCCAGCAGTTACGCATTGGGCGGGGCTAGCACAGATACGCAGTATTTT.

This clonotype was seen a few times. The chain employs TRBV12-3 or TRBV12-4 and TRBJ2-5; D not resolved. The DNA end favors TRBJ2-7, so the J call may be wrong. The CDR3 length is 11 residues. The CDR3 coding sequence is TGTGCCACCGTTAGTAGAAACGAGCAGTACTTC. Translated: CATVSRNEQYF.

This clonotype was counted a few times. The chain combines TRBV6-1 with TRBJ2-7; 7 bases fit TRBD1. Germline CDR1 reads MNHNS; CDR2 reads SASEGT. The CDR3 length is 13 residues. V lost 6 bases and J lost 2; bases outside the gene matches: 4. The CDR3, as DNA: TGTGCCAGCAGGGACAGGTTCACCTACGAGCAGTACTTC. Encoded protein: CASRDRFTYEQYF.

The table lists this clonotype with a few counts. The rearrangement joins TRBV4-3 to TRBJ1-5; no firm D call. Germline loops: CDR1 LGHNA, CDR2 YSLEER. The V gene lost 3 bases and the J gene lost 4 bases, with 4 bases spanning the gap. The CDR3 has 12 residues. CDR3 residues: CASSQQNQPQHF. For the CDR3, the DNA is TGCGCCAGCAGCCAGCAAAATCAGCCCCAGCATTTT.

The chain recombines TRBV20-1 with TRBJ2-7; maybe TRBD2 (5 bases). The CDR3 is made up of 17 amino acids. Germline V gives CDR1 DFQATT, CDR2 SNEGSKA (reference sequence). Trimming removed 7 bases at V and 7 bases at J, with 32 bases between. The CDR3 sequence is CSVSSGGRAALLREQYF. The CDR3 DNA follows: TGCAGTGTTTCGTCAGGCGGGCGGGCGGCCCTCCTACGGGAGCAGTACTTC.